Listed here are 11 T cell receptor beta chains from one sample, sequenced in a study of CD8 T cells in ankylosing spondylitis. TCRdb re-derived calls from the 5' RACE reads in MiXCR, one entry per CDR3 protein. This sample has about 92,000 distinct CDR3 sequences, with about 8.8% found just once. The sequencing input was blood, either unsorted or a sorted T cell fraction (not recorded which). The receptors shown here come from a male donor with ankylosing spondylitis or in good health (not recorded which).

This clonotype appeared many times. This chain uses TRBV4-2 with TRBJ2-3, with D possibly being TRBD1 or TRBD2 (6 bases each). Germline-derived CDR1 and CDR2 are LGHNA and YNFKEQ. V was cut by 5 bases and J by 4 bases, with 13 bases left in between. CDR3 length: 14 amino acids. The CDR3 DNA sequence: TGTGCCAGCAGCGTCGGGGGCGAATCAGATACGCAGTATTTT. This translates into CASSVGGESDTQYF.

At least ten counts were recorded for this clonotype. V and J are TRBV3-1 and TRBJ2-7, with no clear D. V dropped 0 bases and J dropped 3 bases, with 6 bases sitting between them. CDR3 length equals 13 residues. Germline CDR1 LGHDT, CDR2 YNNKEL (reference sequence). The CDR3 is CASSQENRYEQYF. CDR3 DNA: TGTGCCAGCAGCCAAGAGAATCGCTACGAGCAGTACTTC.

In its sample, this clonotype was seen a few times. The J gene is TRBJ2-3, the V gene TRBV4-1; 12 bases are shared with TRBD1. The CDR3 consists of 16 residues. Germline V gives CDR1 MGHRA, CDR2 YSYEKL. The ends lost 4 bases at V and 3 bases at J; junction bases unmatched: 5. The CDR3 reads CASSPGTGGRTDTQYF. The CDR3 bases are TGCGCCAGCAGCCCGGGGACAGGGGGCAGGACAGATACGCAGTATTTT.

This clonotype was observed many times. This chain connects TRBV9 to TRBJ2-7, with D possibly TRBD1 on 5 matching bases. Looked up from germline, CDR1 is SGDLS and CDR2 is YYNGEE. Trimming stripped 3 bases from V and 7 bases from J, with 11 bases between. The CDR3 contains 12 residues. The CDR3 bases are TGTGCCAGCAGCGCAACATCAGGGGAGCAGTACTTC. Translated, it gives CASSATSGEQYF.

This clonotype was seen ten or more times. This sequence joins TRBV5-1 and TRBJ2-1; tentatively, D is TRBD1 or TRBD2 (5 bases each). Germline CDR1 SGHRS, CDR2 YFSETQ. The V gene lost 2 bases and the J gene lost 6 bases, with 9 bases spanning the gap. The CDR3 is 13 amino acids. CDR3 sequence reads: CASSFGGRNEQFF. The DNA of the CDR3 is TGCGCCAGCAGCTTTGGGGGTCGCAATGAGCAGTTCTTC.

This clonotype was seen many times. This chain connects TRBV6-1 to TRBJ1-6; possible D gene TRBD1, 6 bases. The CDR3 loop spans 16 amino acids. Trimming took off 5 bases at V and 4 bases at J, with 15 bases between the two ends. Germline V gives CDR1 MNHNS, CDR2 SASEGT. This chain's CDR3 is CASSPTTGSYNSPLHF. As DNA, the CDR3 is TGTGCCAGCAGTCCTACAACAGGGTCGTATAATTCACCCCTCCACTTT.

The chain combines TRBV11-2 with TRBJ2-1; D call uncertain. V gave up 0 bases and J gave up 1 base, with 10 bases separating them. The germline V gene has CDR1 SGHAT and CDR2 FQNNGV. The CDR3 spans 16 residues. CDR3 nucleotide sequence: TGTGCCAGCAGCTTAGACCCTACCAATTCCTACAATGAGCAGTTCTTC. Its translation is CASSLDPTNSYNEQFF.

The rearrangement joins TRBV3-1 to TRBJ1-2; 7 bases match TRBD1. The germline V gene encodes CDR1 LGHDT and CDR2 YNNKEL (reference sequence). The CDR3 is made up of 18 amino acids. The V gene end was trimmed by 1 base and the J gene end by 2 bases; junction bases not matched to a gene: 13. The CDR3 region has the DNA TGTGCCAGCAGCCAAGTTTTTGCGAGGGACAGAAAAAACTATGGCTACACCTTC. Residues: CASSQVFARDRKNYGYTF.

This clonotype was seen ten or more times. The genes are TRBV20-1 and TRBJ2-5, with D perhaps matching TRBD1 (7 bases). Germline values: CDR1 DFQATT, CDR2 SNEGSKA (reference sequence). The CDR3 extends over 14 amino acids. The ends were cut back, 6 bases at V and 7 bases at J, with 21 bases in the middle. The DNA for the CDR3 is TGCAGTGCCCCAGCAGGGGGGCCGGGCGGGACCCAGTACTTC. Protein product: CSAPAGGPGGTQYF.

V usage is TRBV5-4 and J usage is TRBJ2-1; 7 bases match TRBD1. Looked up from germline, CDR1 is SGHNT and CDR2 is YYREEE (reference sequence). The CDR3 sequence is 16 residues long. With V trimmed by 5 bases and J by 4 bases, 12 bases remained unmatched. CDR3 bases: TGTGCCAGCAGTGTGTTAGGGACAGAATATTACAATGAGCAGTTCTTC. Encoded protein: CASSVLGTEYYNEQFF.

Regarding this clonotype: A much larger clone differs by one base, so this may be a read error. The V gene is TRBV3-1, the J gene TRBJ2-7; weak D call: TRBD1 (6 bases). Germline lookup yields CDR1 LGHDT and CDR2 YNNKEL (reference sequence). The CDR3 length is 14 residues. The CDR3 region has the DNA TGTGCCAGCAGCCAAGGTGGGGGCTCCTACGGGCAGTACTTC. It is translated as CASSQGGGSYGQYF.